A single sample gave rise to the 29 T cell receptor beta chains below, sequenced in a study of T cell repertoires in cytomegalovirus infection. These receptors' targets are unknown. One entry per CDR3 protein results from TCRdb running MiXCR on the reads. The sample has roughly 990,000 distinct CDR3 sequences, roughly 30% seen once. Material: cultured CD8+ T cells from PBMCs, obtained from culture after CMV antigen stimulation. These receptors originate from a human donor in good health (CMV status not recorded). Some clones in this sample may be carry-over from other donors' samples.

This clonotype appeared a few times. CDR3 residues: CASSLSGGSNYGYTF. CDR3 DNA sequence: TGTGCCAGCAGCCTAAGCGGGGGTTCTAACTATGGCTACACCTTC. The chain has TRBV2 and TRBJ1-2, with D perhaps TRBD1 (5 bases). Germline-derived CDR1 and CDR2 are SNHLY and FYNNEI. The CDR3 contains 15 residues. V lost 6 bases and J 0 bases, leaving 14 bases between the germline ends.

Only one count was recorded for this clonotype. The chain carries TRBV29-1 and TRBJ1-5; no clear D gene. The CDR3 is 14 amino acids. The ends were cut back, 4 bases at V and 3 bases at J, with 13 bases in the middle. Germline loops: CDR1 SQVTM, CDR2 ANQGSEA. In DNA, the CDR3 is TGCAGCGTTGGACACCTAAACCACAATCAGCCCCAGCATTTT. Translating gives CSVGHLNHNQPQHF.

The CDR3 reads CASSDDRGEWNTQYF. For the CDR3, the DNA is TGTGCCAGCAGCGATGACAGGGGGGAGTGGAATACGCAGTATTTT. The chain has TRBV9 and TRBJ2-3; 9 bases fit TRBD1. Germline V gene sequence: CDR1 SGDLS, CDR2 YYNGEE. The CDR3 sequence is 15 residues long. The ends lost 3 bases at V and 7 bases at J; junction bases unmatched: 9.

V gene TRBV27 combines with J gene TRBJ1-1; 7 nucleotides agree with TRBD1. The CDR3 loop spans 12 amino acids. V lost 8 bases to trimming and J lost 7 bases; unmatched junction nucleotides: 7. Per germline, CDR1 MNHEY and CDR2 SMNVEV (reference sequence). CDR3 loop: CASGQDRNEAFF. CDR3 nucleotides: TGTGCCAGCGGCCAGGACAGGAATGAAGCTTTCTTT.

The genes are TRBV7-9 and TRBJ2-1; D ambiguous. Trimming took 5 bases from V and 8 from J, leaving 10 bases between them. The germline gives CDR1 SEHNR, CDR2 FQNEAQ (reference sequence). This CDR3 has 12 amino acids. For the CDR3, the DNA is TGTGCCAGCAGCGCCGCTGGATATGAGCAGTTCTTC. Translated: CASSAAGYEQFF.

The V call is TRBV6-5, the J call TRBJ1-5; possible D gene TRBD1, 5 bases. Germline CDR1 is MNHEY and CDR2 is SVGAGI. The CDR3 has 18 amino acids. V was pared by 6 bases and J by 3 bases, with 24 bases between. CDR3 amino acids: CASSPLSGRPYLNQPQHF. CDR3 DNA sequence: TGTGCCAGCAGCCCCCTATCGGGACGGCCTTACCTCAATCAGCCCCAGCATTTT.

This clonotype was seen a few times. The rearrangement uses TRBV11-2 and TRBJ2-3; 7 bases agree with TRBD2. This CDR3 is built from 16 residues. The junction had 6 bases not matched to a gene; V was cut back by 1 base and J by 2 bases. Germline CDR1 reads SGHAT; CDR2 reads FQNNGV. This CDR3 reads CASSLGSRGSTDTQYF. CDR3 in DNA: TGTGCCAGCAGCTTAGGGTCGCGGGGGTCCACAGATACGCAGTATTTT.

The J gene is TRBJ1-4, the V gene TRBV7-8; 10 positions agree with TRBD1. The CDR3 is 15 amino acids. CDR1 and CDR2 (germline): SGHVS, FQNEAQ. The trim removed 4 bases at V and 8 bases at J, leaving 7 bases unmatched. The CDR3 region is CASSSADRGYEKLFF. Written as DNA, the CDR3 is TGTGCCAGCAGCTCCGCGGACAGGGGGTACGAAAAACTGTTTTTT. The complete variable domain, with remaining parts taken from reference TRBV7-8 and TRBJ1-4, reads GAGVSQSPRYKVAKRGQDVALRCDPISGHVSLFWYQQALGQGPEFLTYFQNEAQLDKSGLPSDRFFAERPEGSVSTLKIQRTQQEDSAVYLCASSSADRGYEKLFFGSGTQLSVL.

The J gene is TRBJ2-7, the V gene TRBV28; TRBD2 agrees at 8 bases. CDR3 length equals 13 residues. V lost 3 bases, J lost 5 bases, and 3 bases stayed unmatched. Germline V gene lookup returns CDR1 MDHEN and CDR2 SYDVKM. CDR3 nucleotide sequence: TGTGCCAGCAGTTTCCGGGGGGGGGACGAGCAGTACGTC. It yields the protein CASSFRGGDEQYV.

This clonotype was counted only a few times. This rearrangement joins TRBV7-9 to TRBJ1-2; D unresolved. The CDR3 sequence is 14 residues long. Germline V CDR1 and CDR2: SEHNR, FQNEAQ (reference sequence). V gave up 5 bases and J gave up 4 bases, with 14 bases separating them. The CDR3 is CASSRTTDLYGYTF. CDR3 bases: TGTGCCAGCAGCCGAACCACAGACCTCTATGGCTACACCTTC. Full variable domain (remainder filled in from reference TRBV7-9 and TRBJ1-2): DTGVSQNPRHKITKRGQNVTFRCDPISEHNRLYWYRQTLGQGPEFLTYFQNEAQLEKSRLLSDRFSAERPKGSFSTLEIQRTEQGDSAMYLCASSRTTDLYGYTFGSGTRLTVV.

V is TRBV12-5 and J is TRBJ2-5, with 7 positions matching TRBD2. The CDR3 has 14 residues. J was trimmed by 4 bases and V by 3 bases; bases with no gene match: 5. CDR1 is LGHNT, CDR2 FRNRAP, per germline. CDR3 residues: CASGFWEGVETQYF. Here the CDR3 DNA reads TGTGCTAGTGGTTTTTGGGAGGGAGTAGAGACCCAGTACTTC.

This clonotype has more than one count but fewer than ten. This chain links TRBV6-8 with TRBJ2-2; the D gene could be TRBD1 or TRBD2 (5 bases each). The CDR3 loop spans 14 amino acids. The germline V and J ends were trimmed by 2 bases and 3 bases, with 7 bases remaining between them. Germline V gives CDR1 MNHGY, CDR2 SAAAGT. The CDR3 coding sequence is TGTGCCAGCAGTTACGGGACGCACACCGGGGAGCTGTTTTTT. Protein product: CASSYGTHTGELFF.

In this sample, this clonotype turned up a few times. The rearrangement links TRBV7-2 to TRBJ2-3; D remains unclear. CDR1 is SGHTA and CDR2 is FQGNSA in the germline V gene. Trimming left V 2 bases short and J 4 bases short, with 10 bases between. The CDR3 is 14 amino acids. The CDR3 nucleotides read TGTGCCAGCAGCTTAAACTACGTCCCAGATACGCAGTATTTT. Amino acids: CASSLNYVPDTQYF.

The V call is TRBV6-1, the J call TRBJ2-1; possibly TRBD2 for D (5 bases). The CDR3 totals 20 residues. V dropped 2 bases and J dropped 2 bases, with 25 bases sitting between them. In germline, CDR1 is MNHNS, CDR2 SASEGT. This CDR3 is CASSEWRVTARPRAYNEQFF. DNA for the CDR3: TGTGCCAGCAGTGAATGGCGTGTCACAGCACGGCCGAGGGCCTACAATGAGCAGTTCTTC.

The CDR3 DNA reads TGCAGTGCTAGAGATGGGGGTATGAACTACAATGAGCAGTTCTTC. It is translated as CSARDGGMNYNEQFF. This sequence joins TRBV20-1 and TRBJ2-1; either TRBD1 or TRBD2 may supply D (5 bases each). V dropped 0 bases and J dropped 3 bases, with 12 bases sitting between them. Germline values: CDR1 DFQATT, CDR2 SNEGSKA (reference sequence). The CDR3 spans 15 residues.

The V and J genes are TRBV20-1 and TRBJ1-1; D remains ambiguous. The V end was cut by 5 bases, the J end by 3 bases, with 7 bases between. Germline loops: CDR1 DFQATT, CDR2 SNEGSKA (reference sequence). This CDR3 region has 11 residues. The CDR3 sequence: CSAFWYTEAFF. CDR3 bases: TGCAGTGCTTTCTGGTACACTGAAGCTTTCTTT.

The chain recombines TRBV9 with TRBJ2-1; 7 bases map to TRBD1. Trimming took 3 bases from V and 8 from J; bases not matched to a gene: 5. Per the germline V gene, CDR1 is SGDLS and CDR2 is YYNGEE. This CDR3 has 13 amino acids. The CDR3 is CASSAGQVDEQFF. CDR3 bases: TGTGCCAGCAGCGCCGGACAGGTTGATGAGCAGTTCTTC.

This chain uses TRBV20-1 with TRBJ1-1, with 8 nucleotides matching TRBD1. Per germline, CDR1 DFQATT and CDR2 SNEGSKA (reference sequence). V was pared by 4 bases and J by 2 bases, with 3 bases of the junction left unmatched. The length of the CDR3 is 13 residues. The CDR3 region is CSAIDRGNTEAFF. The CDR3 DNA reads as TGCAGTGCTATTGACAGGGGAAACACTGAAGCTTTCTTT.

The table lists this clonotype with a few counts. The V and J genes are TRBV7-9 and TRBJ2-5; possible D gene TRBD1, 6 bases. Looked up from germline, CDR1 is SEHNR and CDR2 is FQNEAQ (reference sequence). V lost 7 bases to trimming and J lost 5 bases, with 17 bases between them. CDR3 length equals 14 residues. The DNA of the CDR3 is TGTGCCAGCACCTATAAGACCCAGGGGGAGACCCAGTACTTC. Translating it yields CASTYKTQGETQYF.

The rearrangement links TRBV14 to TRBJ2-3; 11 bases are shared with TRBD1. The CDR3 sequence is 15 residues long. Germline-derived CDR1 and CDR2 are SGHDN and FVKESK. The V gene end was trimmed by 4 bases and the J gene end by 5 bases; junction bases not matched to a gene: 5. The CDR3 bases are TGTGCCAGCAGCCCAATGGACAGGGGGCTAGATACGCAGTATTTT. It yields the protein CASSPMDRGLDTQYF.

This clonotype was counted ten times or more. The chain recombines TRBV7-8 with TRBJ2-5; TRBD1 matches 9 bases. V shed 4 bases, J shed 3 bases, and the junction held 9 bases outside the gene matches. The CDR3 has 16 residues. Germline values: CDR1 SGHVS, CDR2 FQNEAQ. In nucleotides, the CDR3 is TGTGCCAGCAGCTCCCTTTGGACAGGGGCCAAAGAGACCCAGTACTTC. This sequence encodes CASSSLWTGAKETQYF.

This clonotype was seen only a few times. This chain links TRBV4-3 with TRBJ1-2, with D maybe TRBD1 (5 bases). The CDR3 has 17 residues. The V gene lost 0 bases and the J gene lost 4 bases, with 18 bases spanning the gap. CDR1 is LGHNA and CDR2 is YSLEER in the germline V gene. The DNA of the CDR3 is TGCGCCAGCAGCCAAGATCGGGGGGGTTTGGGAGTCTATGGCTACACCTTC. Encoded protein: CASSQDRGGLGVYGYTF.

This clonotype showed up just a few times. The rearrangement links TRBV6-1 to TRBJ2-3, with D hard to call. The CDR3 consists of 17 residues. The germline gives CDR1 MNHNS, CDR2 SASEGT. V was cut by 5 bases and J by 1 base, with 19 bases left in between. CDR3 amino acids: CASSFSPLPAGTDTQYF. The CDR3 nucleotides are TGTGCCAGCAGTTTTTCTCCGCTGCCGGCGGGCACAGATACGCAGTATTTT.

The chain links TRBV25-1 to TRBJ1-4; D ambiguous. Germline V gene lookup returns CDR1 MGHDK and CDR2 SYGVNS. The CDR3 is 11 residues long. V dropped 4 bases and J dropped 8 bases, with 5 bases sitting between them. The CDR3 DNA reads TGTGCCAGCAGTGCCACAGAAAAACTGTTTTTT. It is translated as CASSATEKLFF.

A few counts support this clonotype. This chain links TRBV28 with TRBJ2-1; TRBD1 matches 9 bases. CDR1 and CDR2 (germline): MDHEN, SYDVKM. The CDR3 spans 16 residues. The junction had 10 bases not matched to a gene; V was cut back by 6 bases and J by 4 bases. CDR3 nucleotides: TGTGCCAGCAGCCCAACAGGACAGGGGACTTACAATGAGCAGTTCTTC. It specifies CASSPTGQGTYNEQFF.

The chain has TRBV6-6 and TRBJ2-3; D perhaps matches TRBD1 (6 bases). The CDR3 totals 17 residues. Germline V gives CDR1 MNHNY, CDR2 SVGAGI (reference sequence). Trimming pared 4 bases from V and 3 bases from J, leaving 20 bases between. The chain's CDR3 is CASSSLHGTKGTDTQYF. Written as DNA, the CDR3 is TGTGCCAGCAGTTCCTTACACGGGACAAAGGGAACAGATACGCAGTATTTT.

About this clonotype itself: One end of the junction fails to match germline, which may point to a read error. The V and J genes are TRBV28 and TRBJ1-3; D remains ambiguous. Germline CDR1 is MDHEN and CDR2 is SYDVKM. The CDR3 runs 12 residues. The CDR3 DNA reads as TGTGCCAACAGTTTCCCTGGAAACACCATATATTTT. Protein sequence: CANSFPGNTIYF. The full variable domain, completed using reference TRBV28 and TRBJ1-3, is DVKVTQSSRYLVKRTGEKVFLECVQDMDHENMFWYRQDPGLGLRLIYFSYDVKMKEKGDIPEGYSVSREKKERFSLILESASTNQTSMYLCANSFPGNTIYFGEGSWLTVV.

This clonotype was counted between two and nine times. The chain is built from TRBV25-1 and TRBJ1-2; 7 bases are shared with TRBD1. Germline lookup yields CDR1 MGHDK and CDR2 SYGVNS. There are 14 residues in the CDR3. V lost 8 bases, J lost 5 bases, and 11 bases stayed unmatched. In nucleotides, the CDR3 is TGTGCCAGCTGTTGCCGAGACAGGGCTTATGGCTACACCTTC. As protein: CASCCRDRAYGYTF.

The rearrangement uses TRBV2 and TRBJ2-3; 8 bases fit TRBD2. Germline V gene data show CDR1 as SNHLY and CDR2 as FYNNEI. The junction had 8 bases not matched to a gene; V was cut back by 0 bases and J by 6 bases. CDR3 length: 16 residues. CDR3 bases: TGTGCCAGCAGTGAAGCTGCGACTAGCGAGGTCGATACGCAGTATTTT. Translating it yields CASSEAATSEVDTQYF.